These 14 T cell receptor beta chains were all obtained from the same sample, sequenced in a study of beta chain features in type 1 diabetes. The isolated RNA, all of it, was reverse transcribed, so expressed TCRB transcripts were what got sequenced. Clones were sequenced by immunoSEQ multiplex PCR, and TCRdb holds only the in-frame ones, with some missing. The table includes approximately 70,000 clones, nearly 50% detected once. These TCRs' antigens remain unknown. Study findings and constraints: Shortening of TCRB CDR3s, moderate but significant, appeared in all four CD4+ subsets of Type 1 diabetes patients.

Sequenced: central memory CD4+ T cells from blood. These receptors originate from a man younger than 45 with type 1 diabetes.

Here the CDR3 DNA reads TGTGCCAGCACCAAGCAGGGGGCCTATGGCTACACCTTC. Protein sequence: CASTKQGAYGYTF. J is TRBJ1-2 and V is TRBV7-2; 8 bases line up with TRBD1. Germline values: CDR1 SGHTA, CDR2 FQGNSA. CDR3 length: 13 amino acids. The V segment lost 7 bases and the J segment 4 bases; nucleotides outside the gene matches: 5. The full variable domain, its missing parts supplied by reference TRBV7-2 and TRBJ1-2, is GAGVSQSPSNKVTEKGKDVELRCDPISGHTALYWYRQSLGQGLEFLIYFQGNSAPDKSGLPSDRFSAERTGGSVSTLTIQRTQQEDSAVYLCASTKQGAYGYTFGSGTRLTVV.

This clone was detected only a few times. This chain joins TRBV7-9 and TRBJ2-3; possible D gene TRBD1, 6 bases. The V end was cut by 5 bases, the J end by 1 base, with 16 bases between. There are 16 residues in the CDR3. CDR1 SEHNR and CDR2 FQNEAQ come from the germline V gene (reference sequence). CDR3 residues: CASSPGTRGRTDTQYF. The CDR3 DNA reads as TGTGCCAGCAGCCCGGGGACCAGGGGACGCACAGATACGCAGTATTTT.

The sample holds a few counts of this clone. The gene calls are TRBV7-8 and TRBJ1-1, with 11 bases that match TRBD1. Per germline, CDR1 SGHVS and CDR2 FQNEAQ. The CDR3 has 17 amino acids. Germline trimming cut 4 bases from V and 3 bases from J; bases unmatched to any gene: 10. CDR3 nucleotides: TGTGCCAGCAGCTCGGGACAGGGGGGGTTTCTGGACACTGAAGCTTTCTTT. Translating gives CASSSGQGGFLDTEAFF. Full variable domain (remainder filled in from reference TRBV7-8 and TRBJ1-1): GAGVSQSPRYKVAKRGQDVALRCDPISGHVSLFWYQQALGQGPEFLTYFQNEAQLDKSGLPSDRFFAERPEGSVSTLKIQRTQQEDSAVYLCASSSGQGGFLDTEAFFGQGTRLTVV.

This clone has only a few counts. The genes are TRBV7-2 and TRBJ1-5, with D uncertain. The CDR3 contains 14 residues. Trimming shortened V by 1 base and J by 6 bases, and 10 bases separated the two germline ends. Germline values: CDR1 SGHTA, CDR2 FQGNSA. The CDR3 reads CASSLEGAAQPQHF. The CDR3, as DNA: TGTGCCAGCAGCTTAGAGGGAGCGGCTCAGCCCCAGCATTTT.

This chain connects TRBV7-9 to TRBJ2-1; 10 nucleotides line up with TRBD2. Germline V gene data show CDR1 as SEHNR and CDR2 as FQNEAQ (reference sequence). V trimming: 6 bases; J trimming: 7 bases; junction bases outside the gene matches: 9. The CDR3 has 15 amino acids. CDR3: CASSATSGIRNEQFF. CDR3 in DNA: TGTGCCAGCAGTGCCACTAGCGGGATCCGAAATGAGCAGTTCTTC.

The chain recombines TRBV28 with TRBJ1-1; the D gene is possibly TRBD1 (5 bases). V lost 4 bases, J lost 4 bases, and 22 bases lay in between. Germline assignment: CDR1 MDHEN and CDR2 SYDVKM. This CDR3 is built from 17 residues. The CDR3 nucleotides are TGTGCCAGCAGTTCCTTTCGGGCCCTCGGCGGGGGCACTGAAGCTTTCTTT. This sequence encodes CASSSFRALGGGTEAFF.

This chain joins TRBV7-9 and TRBJ1-1; TRBD1 might be the D (6 bases). The CDR3 extends over 12 amino acids. Trimming shortened V by 5 bases and J by 12 bases, and 16 bases separated the two germline ends. Germline CDR1 and CDR2: SEHNR and FQNEAQ (reference sequence). The CDR3 region has the DNA TGTGCCAGCAGCCCAGATGGGGGGGCATCTTTCTTT. This translates into CASSPDGGASFF.

This clone came up a few times. CDR3 DNA sequence: TGTGCCAGCAGCTCCTTTAGGCAGGGTACCACCGGGGAGCTGTTTTTT. This encodes CASSSFRQGTTGELFF. The gene calls are TRBV7-2 and TRBJ2-2; possible D gene TRBD1, 5 bases. Germline CDR1 and CDR2: SGHTA and FQGNSA. CDR3 size: 16 residues. The V gene lost 4 bases and the J gene lost 4 bases, with 16 bases spanning the gap.

This clone was counted between two and nine times. V is TRBV7-2 and J is TRBJ1-5, with 7 bases lining up with TRBD1. The germline V gene has CDR1 SGHTA and CDR2 FQGNSA. Trimming cost V 5 bases and J 4 bases; bases outside gene matches: 8. This CDR3 region has 15 residues. CDR3 DNA sequence: TGTGCCAGCAGCCCCGACAGGGTGAGGAATCAGCCCCAGCATTTT. Translating gives CASSPDRVRNQPQHF.

The sample holds a few counts of this clone. This chain connects TRBV7-9 to TRBJ2-7; TRBD2 aligns across 11 bases. Germline CDR1 is SEHNR and CDR2 is FQNEAQ (reference sequence). The ends lost 0 bases at V and 4 bases at J; junction bases unmatched: 8. This CDR3 region has 17 residues. The CDR3 DNA sequence: TGTGCCAGCAGCTTAGCGGTGGACCTAGCGGGAGGATACGAGCAGTACTTC. Protein sequence: CASSLAVDLAGGYEQYF.

A few counts support this clone. This sequence joins TRBV6-5 and TRBJ1-1; 7 bases are shared with TRBD1. Unmatched junction bases numbered 5, after V lost 6 bases and J lost 1 base. This CDR3 comprises 14 residues. Germline assignment: CDR1 MNHEY and CDR2 SVGAGI. The CDR3 DNA reads as TGTGCCAGCAGCCAGACAGGGAAGAACACTGAAGCTTTCTTT. Protein: CASSQTGKNTEAFF.

CDR3 in amino acids: CATSSSVASGRKDEQFF. The DNA for the CDR3 is TGTGCCACCAGCAGCTCGGTAGCTAGCGGGAGAAAGGATGAGCAGTTCTTC. The V gene is TRBV15, the J gene TRBJ2-1, with 10 positions matching TRBD2. The V segment lost 3 bases and the J segment 8 bases; nucleotides outside the gene matches: 13. Germline assignment: CDR1 LNHNV and CDR2 YYDKDF (reference sequence). The CDR3 totals 17 residues. The full variable domain, its missing parts supplied by reference TRBV15 and TRBJ2-1, is DAMVIQNPRYQVTQFGKPVTLSCSQTLNHNVMYWYQQKSSQAPKLLFHYYDKDFNNEADTPDNFQSRRPNTSFCFLDIRSPGLGDTAMYLCATSSSVASGRKDEQFFGPGTRLTVL.

The chain couples TRBV28 to TRBJ2-7; a possible D gene is TRBD2 (7 bases). The CDR3 runs to 14 residues. CDR1 and CDR2 (germline): MDHEN, SYDVKM. V was trimmed by 6 bases and J by 7 bases, leaving 19 bases between them. Written as DNA, the CDR3 is TGTGCCAGCAGCCCCTCCGCGGGGGCGGGGGAGCAGTACTTC. It translates to CASSPSAGAGEQYF.

CDR3 region: CASSVASSNYGYTF. Written as DNA, the CDR3 is TGTGCCAGCAGCGTAGCCAGTTCTAACTATGGCTACACCTTC. V gene TRBV9 combines with J gene TRBJ1-2; D unresolved. Deletions cut 0 bases from V and 0 bases from J, with 6 bases between. CDR1 and CDR2 (germline): SGDLS, YYNGEE. This CDR3 contains 14 residues.